What follows are 22 T cell receptor beta chains derived from one specimen sequenced in a study of a mutant IDH1 vaccine in newly diagnosed glioma. TCRdb keeps only in-frame clones here, not all; method: immunoSEQ multiplex PCR. The sample carries about 13,000 clones, roughly four fifths recorded once. These receptors' targets are unknown. Time point meaning: week 47, end of study. What each vaccine dose contained was 300 ug of mutant IDH1 20-mer peptide, accompanied by topical imiquimod. This sample comprised PBMCs, obtained from a glioma patient whose treatment included an IDH1 peptide vaccine. These receptors came from a middle-aged woman with glioma.

V is TRBV7-2 and J is TRBJ2-5; 9 nucleotides match TRBD2. Germline CDR1 is SGHTA and CDR2 is FQGNSA. The CDR3 extends over 16 amino acids. V shed 1 base, J shed 3 bases, and the junction held 6 bases outside the gene matches. The CDR3 protein is CASSLVGGGAKETQYF. For the CDR3, the DNA is TGTGCCAGCAGCTTAGTTGGCGGGGGGGCCAAAGAGACCCAGTACTTC.

The chain combines TRBV11-2 with TRBJ2-3; D ambiguous. CDR3 length equals 15 residues. V gave up 1 base and J gave up 0 bases, with 8 bases separating them. Looked up from germline, CDR1 is SGHAT and CDR2 is FQNNGV. Here the CDR3 reads CASSLGGSSTDTQYF. The DNA of the CDR3 is TGTGCCAGCAGCTTAGGAGGATCCAGCACAGATACGCAGTATTTT. The entire variable domain, with the rest obtained from reference TRBV11-2 and TRBJ2-3, is as follows: EAGVAQSPRYKIIEKRQSVAFWCNPISGHATLYWYQQILGQGPKLLIQFQNNGVVDDSQLPKDRFSAERLKGVDSTLKIQPAKLEDSAVYLCASSLGGSSTDTQYFGPGTRLTVL.

The V call is TRBV2, the J call TRBJ2-7, with D perhaps matching TRBD1 (5 bases). The CDR3 length is 14 residues. V lost 6 bases and J 2 bases, leaving 14 bases between the germline ends. Germline V lookup: CDR1 SNHLY, CDR2 FYNNEI. The CDR3 nucleotides read TGTGCCAGCAGCCCTCCGGACAAGACCTACGAGCAGTACTTC. This translates into CASSPPDKTYEQYF.

This clone was counted a single time. The chain recombines TRBV6-1 with TRBJ2-7, with D perhaps TRBD1 (7 bases). Germline values: CDR1 MNHNS, CDR2 SASEGT. V gave up 6 bases and J gave up 0 bases, with 15 bases separating them. The CDR3 covers 15 residues. This chain's CDR3 is CASSEGQTSSYEQYF. DNA of the CDR3: TGTGCCAGCAGCGAGGGACAGACTAGCTCCTACGAGCAGTACTTC.

The chain couples TRBV9 to TRBJ2-7; possibly TRBD1 or TRBD2 for D (5 bases each). The V end lost 2 bases, the J end lost 4 bases, and 13 bases lay between the germline ends. CDR3 length equals 14 residues. Germline CDR1 reads SGDLS; CDR2 reads YYNGEE. The CDR3 is CASSVGEGQYEQYF. The CDR3 DNA follows: TGTGCCAGCAGCGTGGGGGAAGGCCAGTACGAGCAGTACTTC.

The rearrangement links TRBV19 to TRBJ1-6; D not certain. Trimming pared 3 bases from V and 7 bases from J, leaving 10 bases between. Germline loops: CDR1 LNHDA, CDR2 SQIVND (reference sequence). This CDR3 has 14 residues. CDR3 nucleotides: TGTGCCAGTAGTATGGTCGTTAGGAATTCACCCCTCCACTTT. Amino acids: CASSMVVRNSPLHF.

This sequence joins TRBV18 and TRBJ1-1; D may be TRBD1 (6 bases). CDR3 length: 15 amino acids. CDR1 and CDR2 (germline): KGHSH, LQKENI. V was clipped by 8 bases and J by 0 bases, with 16 bases between them. As DNA, the CDR3 is TGTGCCAGCGGAACAGGGAGGGCCCTGAACACTGAAGCTTTCTTT. Translation: CASGTGRALNTEAFF.

The chain links TRBV6-5 to TRBJ2-7; 9 nucleotides line up with TRBD1. The CDR3 consists of 15 residues. The V gene end was trimmed by 6 bases and the J gene end by 2 bases; junction bases not matched to a gene: 8. Germline V gene data show CDR1 as MNHEY and CDR2 as SVGAGI. The CDR3 sequence is CASRRGTGNPYEQYF. The CDR3 DNA follows: TGTGCCAGCAGACGTGGGACAGGGAATCCCTACGAGCAGTACTTC.

This clone was seen a single time. J is TRBJ2-1 and V is TRBV7-2; TRBD2 is a possible D gene (5 bases). The CDR3 runs to 14 residues. In germline, CDR1 is SGHTA, CDR2 FQGNSA. With 5 bases removed from V and 3 bases from J, the gap between germline ends came to 11 bases. Here the CDR3 DNA reads TGTGCCAGCAGCGTAACTAGGAACTACAATGAGCAGTTCTTC. Amino acid sequence: CASSVTRNYNEQFF. Together with reference TRBV7-2 and TRBJ2-1, the CDR3 gives the full variable domain: GAGVSQSPSNKVTEKGKDVELRCDPISGHTALYWYRQSLGQGLEFLIYFQGNSAPDKSGLPSDRFSAERTGGSVSTLTIQRTQQEDSAVYLCASSVTRNYNEQFFGPGTRLTVL.

This clone showed up just once. The chain joins TRBV4-3 to TRBJ2-7; D may be TRBD1 (6 bases). Germline lookup yields CDR1 LGHNA and CDR2 YSLEER. V was trimmed by 0 bases and J by 3 bases, leaving 12 bases between them. This CDR3 comprises 15 residues. CDR3 sequence (DNA): TGCGCCAGCAGCCAAGATTCAGGGACACTCTACGAGCAGTACTTC. Its translation is CASSQDSGTLYEQYF.

The chain's CDR3 is CASSEQRNEKLFF. The DNA for the CDR3 is TGTGCCAGCAGTGAACAGAGGAATGAAAAACTGTTTTTT. The V and J genes are TRBV2 and TRBJ1-4; D call uncertain. The CDR3 runs 13 residues. Looked up from germline, CDR1 is SNHLY and CDR2 is FYNNEI. The V gene lost 2 bases and the J gene lost 5 bases, with 6 bases spanning the gap.

By share of the sample, this clone is large. This chain connects TRBV19 to TRBJ1-5, with D unresolved. Per germline, CDR1 LNHDA and CDR2 SQIVND (reference sequence). The CDR3 is made up of 15 amino acids. Trimming removed 3 bases at V and 2 bases at J, with 11 bases between. DNA for the CDR3: TGTGCCAGTAGTATCCACCCCTTGGGCAATCAGCCCCAGCATTTT. Amino acid sequence: CASSIHPLGNQPQHF.

This clone was recorded a few times. V usage is TRBV18 and J usage is TRBJ1-3, with D unclear. V gave up 0 bases and J gave up 14 bases, with 11 bases separating them. This CDR3 is built from 12 residues. Germline V gene data show CDR1 as KGHSH and CDR2 as LQKENI. The CDR3 DNA reads as TGTGCCAGCTCACCACCCAACCGCCAGGTATATTTT. Translating gives CASSPPNRQVYF.

The rearrangement links TRBV28 to TRBJ2-2; D may be TRBD1 (6 bases). Trimming cost V 5 bases and J 5 bases, with 12 bases left between them. This CDR3 has 14 residues. Germline V gene lookup returns CDR1 MDHEN and CDR2 SYDVKM. The CDR3 bases are TGTGCCAGCAGTCCCACGACAGGAACCGGGGAGCTGTTTTTT. Encoded protein: CASSPTTGTGELFF.

The CDR3 region is CASSRRGGRSGELFF. In DNA, the CDR3 is TGTGCCAGCAGTCGCCGCGGGGGGCGGTCCGGGGAGCTGTTTTTT. The chain links TRBV5-6 to TRBJ2-2; the match to TRBD2 covers 8 bases. Germline V gives CDR1 SGHDT, CDR2 YYEEEE. This CDR3 spans 15 amino acids. With 5 bases clipped from V and 6 bases from J, the junction kept 9 bases outside the gene matches.

J is TRBJ1-5 and V is TRBV9; tentative D call: TRBD1 (5 bases). The CDR3 totals 15 residues. Germline V lookup: CDR1 SGDLS, CDR2 YYNGEE. The germline V and J ends were trimmed by 0 bases and 5 bases, with 12 bases remaining between them. The CDR3 region is CASSVDGASHQPQHF. The CDR3 nucleotides read TGTGCCAGCAGCGTAGATGGGGCAAGCCATCAGCCCCAGCATTTT.

J is TRBJ1-5 and V is TRBV9, with TRBD1 as a possible D gene (5 bases). The ends were cut back, 2 bases at V and 6 bases at J, with 12 bases in the middle. This CDR3 spans 14 amino acids. Germline CDR1 SGDLS, CDR2 YYNGEE. The CDR3 bases are TGTGCCAGCAGCGTGGGTGGGGCGAGTCAGCCCCAGCATTTT. This sequence encodes CASSVGGASQPQHF.

This rearrangement joins TRBV15 to TRBJ1-2; D ambiguous. There are 15 residues in the CDR3. The germline V gene has CDR1 LNHNV and CDR2 YYDKDF (reference sequence). Trimming removed 0 bases from V and 5 bases from J, with 13 bases in between. The CDR3 spells CATSREIRAMYGYTF. The CDR3 DNA sequence: TGTGCCACCAGCAGAGAGATAAGGGCGATGTATGGCTACACCTTC.

The gene calls are TRBV7-9 and TRBJ2-1; TRBD1 agrees at 7 bases. J was trimmed by 9 bases and V by 6 bases; bases with no gene match: 5. CDR1 SEHNR and CDR2 FQNEAQ come from the germline V gene (reference sequence). The CDR3 runs to 12 residues. The CDR3 region has the DNA TGTGCCAGCAGTTGGGACAGCACTGAGCAGTTCTTC. It is translated as CASSWDSTEQFF.

This chain uses TRBV5-1 with TRBJ2-5; 13 nucleotides line up with TRBD2. The CDR3 is 17 residues long. CDR1 and CDR2 (germline): SGHRS, YFSETQ. V lost 4 bases and J lost 5; bases outside the gene matches: 11. CDR3 amino acids: CASSIGLAGVRGETQYF. In nucleotides, the CDR3 is TGCGCCAGCAGCATAGGACTAGCGGGAGTGCGGGGGGAGACCCAGTACTTC.

The chain employs TRBV18 and TRBJ2-3, with 7 bases that match TRBD2. Germline V gene lookup returns CDR1 KGHSH and CDR2 LQKENI. V lost 2 bases to trimming and J lost 2 bases; unmatched junction nucleotides: 4. The CDR3 has 15 amino acids. The CDR3 region has the DNA TGTGCCAGCTCACCAGCGGGGGATCTCACAGATACGCAGTATTTT. Protein product: CASSPAGDLTDTQYF.

The rearrangement links TRBV4-2 to TRBJ1-1; D is undetermined. V gave up 0 bases and J gave up 8 bases, with 10 bases separating them. The germline V gene encodes CDR1 LGHNA and CDR2 YNFKEQ. The CDR3 is 13 residues long. CDR3 residues: CASSQDARREAFF. In nucleotides, the CDR3 is TGTGCCAGCAGCCAAGATGCCCGGAGGGAAGCTTTCTTT.